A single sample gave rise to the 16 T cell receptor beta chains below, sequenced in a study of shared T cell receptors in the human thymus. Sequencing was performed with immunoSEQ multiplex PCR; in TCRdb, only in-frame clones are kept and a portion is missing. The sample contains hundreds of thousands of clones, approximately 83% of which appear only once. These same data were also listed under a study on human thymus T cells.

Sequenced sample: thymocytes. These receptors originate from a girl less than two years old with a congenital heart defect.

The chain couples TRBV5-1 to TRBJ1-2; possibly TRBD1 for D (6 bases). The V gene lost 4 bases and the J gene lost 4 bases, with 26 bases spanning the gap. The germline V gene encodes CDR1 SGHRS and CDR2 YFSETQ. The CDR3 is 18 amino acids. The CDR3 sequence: CASSTVHDGTLQVYGYTF. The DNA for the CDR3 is TGCGCCAGCAGCACTGTTCACGACGGGACACTTCAAGTCTATGGCTACACCTTC.

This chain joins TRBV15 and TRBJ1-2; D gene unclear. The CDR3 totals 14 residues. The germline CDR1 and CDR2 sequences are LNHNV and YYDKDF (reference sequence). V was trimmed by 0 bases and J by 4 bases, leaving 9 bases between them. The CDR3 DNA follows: TGTGCCACCAGCAGAGAGGCGGCTCCCTATGGCTACACCTTC. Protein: CATSREAAPYGYTF.

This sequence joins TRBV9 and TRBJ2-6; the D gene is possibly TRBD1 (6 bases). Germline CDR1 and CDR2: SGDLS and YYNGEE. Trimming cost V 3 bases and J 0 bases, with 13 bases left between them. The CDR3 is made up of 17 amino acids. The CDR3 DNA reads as TGTGCCAGCAGCGCCCTATGGACAGACTCTGGGGCCAACGTCCTGACTTTC. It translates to CASSALWTDSGANVLTF.

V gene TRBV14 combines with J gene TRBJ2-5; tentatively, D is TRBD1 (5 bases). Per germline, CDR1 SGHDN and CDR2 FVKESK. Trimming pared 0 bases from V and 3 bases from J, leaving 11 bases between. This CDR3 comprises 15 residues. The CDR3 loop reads CASSQDRASKETQYF. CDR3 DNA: TGTGCCAGCAGCCAAGACAGGGCCTCTAAAGAGACCCAGTACTTC.

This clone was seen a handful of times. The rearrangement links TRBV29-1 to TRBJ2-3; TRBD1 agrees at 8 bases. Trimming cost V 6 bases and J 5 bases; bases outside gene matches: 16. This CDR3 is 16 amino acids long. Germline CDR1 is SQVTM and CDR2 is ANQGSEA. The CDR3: CSVRDSDRAHLDTQYF. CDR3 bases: TGCAGCGTCCGAGACTCGGACAGGGCCCATTTAGATACGCAGTATTTT.

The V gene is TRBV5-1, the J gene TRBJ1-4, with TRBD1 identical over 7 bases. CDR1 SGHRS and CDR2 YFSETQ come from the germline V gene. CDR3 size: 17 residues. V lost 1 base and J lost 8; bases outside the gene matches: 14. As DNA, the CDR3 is TGCGCCAGCAGCTTGAGGATCCAGGACAGGAGGGGGGAAAAACTGTTTTTT. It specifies CASSLRIQDRRGEKLFF.

In DNA form, the CDR3 reads TGTGCCAGTGCAGGGGGCGCGTCGTGGGGCTACACCTTC. As protein: CASAGGASWGYTF. The gene calls are TRBV6-1 and TRBJ1-2; 8 bases agree with TRBD1. The CDR3 runs 13 residues. Germline CDR1 MNHNS, CDR2 SASEGT. With 9 bases clipped from V and 8 bases from J, the junction kept 11 bases outside the gene matches.

This chain's CDR3 is CASSLCRPGDEQYF. CDR3 DNA sequence: TGTGCCAGCAGCTTGTGCCGGCCAGGGGACGAGCAGTACTTC. The chain joins TRBV5-6 to TRBJ2-7; tentative D call: TRBD1 (6 bases). The CDR3 consists of 14 residues. CDR1 SGHDT and CDR2 YYEEEE come from the germline V gene. V was trimmed by 1 base and J by 5 bases, leaving 13 bases between them.

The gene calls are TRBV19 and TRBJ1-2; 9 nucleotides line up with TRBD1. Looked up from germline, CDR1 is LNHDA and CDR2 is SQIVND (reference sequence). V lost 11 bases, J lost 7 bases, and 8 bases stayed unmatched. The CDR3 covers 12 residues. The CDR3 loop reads CASKGQGSGYTF. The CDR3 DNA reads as TGTGCCTCTAAGGGACAGGGTAGTGGCTACACCTTC. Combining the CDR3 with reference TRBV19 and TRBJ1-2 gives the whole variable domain DGGITQSPKYLFRKEGQNVTLSCEQNLNHDAMYWYRQDPGQGLRLIYYSQIVNDFQKGDIAEGYSVSREKKESFPLTVTSAQKNPTAFYLCASKGQGSGYTFGSGTRLTVV.

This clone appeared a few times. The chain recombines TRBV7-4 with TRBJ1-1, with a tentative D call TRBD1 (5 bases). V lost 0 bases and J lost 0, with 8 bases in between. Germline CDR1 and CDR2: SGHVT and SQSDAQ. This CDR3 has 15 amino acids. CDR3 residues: CASSLAQGMNTEAFF. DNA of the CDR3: TGTGCCAGCAGCTTAGCCCAGGGTATGAACACTGAAGCTTTCTTT.

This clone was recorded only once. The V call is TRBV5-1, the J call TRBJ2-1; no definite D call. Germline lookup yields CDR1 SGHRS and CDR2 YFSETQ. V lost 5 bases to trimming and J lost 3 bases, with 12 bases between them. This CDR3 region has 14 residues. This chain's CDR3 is CASRSVTGYNEQFF. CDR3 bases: TGCGCCAGCAGATCGGTGACTGGCTACAATGAGCAGTTCTTC. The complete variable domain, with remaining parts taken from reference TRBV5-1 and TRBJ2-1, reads KAGVTQTPRYLIKTRGQQVTLSCSPISGHRSVSWYQQTPGQGLQFLFEYFSETQRNKGNFPGRFSGRQFSNSRSEMNVSTLELGDSALYLCASRSVTGYNEQFFGPGTRLTVL.

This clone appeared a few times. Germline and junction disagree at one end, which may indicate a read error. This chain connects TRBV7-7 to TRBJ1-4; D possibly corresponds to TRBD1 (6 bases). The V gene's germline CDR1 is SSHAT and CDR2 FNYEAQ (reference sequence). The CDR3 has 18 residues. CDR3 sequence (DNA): TGTGCTAGCAGCCTAATTGACAGGAATGCAGTATTCAAGGAAAAACTGTTTTTT. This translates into CASSLIDRNAVFKEKLFF.

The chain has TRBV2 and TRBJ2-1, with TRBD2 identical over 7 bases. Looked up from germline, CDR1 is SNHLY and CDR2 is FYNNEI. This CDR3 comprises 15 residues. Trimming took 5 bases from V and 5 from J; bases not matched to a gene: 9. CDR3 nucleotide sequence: TGTGCCAGCAGTCCGGTAGGCGGGGGTGACAATGAGCAGTTCTTC. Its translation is CASSPVGGGDNEQFF.

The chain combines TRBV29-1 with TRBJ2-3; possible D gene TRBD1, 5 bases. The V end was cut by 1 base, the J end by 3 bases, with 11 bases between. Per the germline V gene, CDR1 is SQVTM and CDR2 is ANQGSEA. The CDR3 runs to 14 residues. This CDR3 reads CSVEGPQGTDTQYF. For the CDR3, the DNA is TGCAGCGTTGAAGGTCCTCAGGGAACAGATACGCAGTATTTT.

CDR3 sequence: CASSPTGTGGAIPYEQYF. CDR3 sequence (DNA): TGTGCCAGCTCACCAACCGGGACAGGGGGCGCGATACCCTACGAGCAGTACTTC. The chain links TRBV18 to TRBJ2-7, with TRBD1 identical over 12 bases. CDR3 length: 18 amino acids. CDR1 is KGHSH and CDR2 is LQKENI in the germline V gene. Unmatched junction bases numbered 10, after V lost 2 bases and J lost 2 bases.

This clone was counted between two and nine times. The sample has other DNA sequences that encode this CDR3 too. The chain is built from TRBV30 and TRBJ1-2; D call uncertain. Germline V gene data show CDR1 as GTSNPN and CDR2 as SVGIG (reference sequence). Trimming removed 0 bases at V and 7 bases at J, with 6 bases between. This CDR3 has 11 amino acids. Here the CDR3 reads CAWSVRGGYTF. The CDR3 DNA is TGTGCCTGGAGTGTACGGGGTGGCTACACCTTC.